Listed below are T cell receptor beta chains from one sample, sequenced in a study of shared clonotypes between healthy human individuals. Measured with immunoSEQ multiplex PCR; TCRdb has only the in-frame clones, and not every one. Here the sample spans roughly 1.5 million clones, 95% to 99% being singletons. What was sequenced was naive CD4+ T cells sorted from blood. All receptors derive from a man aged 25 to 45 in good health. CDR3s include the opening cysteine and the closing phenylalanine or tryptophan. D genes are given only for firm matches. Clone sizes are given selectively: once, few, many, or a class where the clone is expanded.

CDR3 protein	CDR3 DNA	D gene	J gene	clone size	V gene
CASSVRPGELFF	TGTGCCAGCAGTGTTCGTCCCGGGGAGCTGTTTTTT	NA	TRBJ2-2	NA	TRBV9
CASSSWTSGNYEQYF	TGTGCCAGCAGTTCGTGGACTAGCGGGAACTACGAGCAGTACTTC	TRBD2	TRBJ2-7	NA	TRBV27
CASSRGRDTEAFF	TGTGCCAGCAGCAGGGGGCGCGACACTGAAGCTTTCTTT	TRBD1	TRBJ1-1	NA	TRBV28
CASSRTGLRGLGDTEAFF	TGTGCCAGCAGCAGGACAGGCCTTAGGGGCTTAGGGGACACTGAAGCTTTCTTT	TRBD1	TRBJ1-1	NA	TRBV7-9
CASSRGGPYEQFF	TGTGCCAGCAGCCGGGGGGGCCCTTATGAGCAGTTCTTC	NA	TRBJ2-1	NA	TRBV14
CASSSGLAGALNEQFF	TGTGCCAGCAGCTCGGGACTAGCGGGAGCCTTAAATGAGCAGTTCTTC	TRBD2	TRBJ2-1	NA	TRBV5-4
CATSRAGTTNQPQHF	TGTGCCACCAGCAGAGCTGGGACAACCAATCAGCCCCAGCATTTT	NA	TRBJ1-5	NA	TRBV15
CASSLGYSYNEQFF	TGCGCCAGCAGCTTGGGGTACTCCTACAATGAGCAGTTCTTC	NA	TRBJ2-1	NA	TRBV5-1
CASRLGSPFF	TGTGCCAGCAGGCTTGGTTCGCCGTTCTTC	NA	TRBJ2-1	NA	TRBV6-1
CASTRTEEAFF	TGTGCCAGCACCAGGACAGAAGAGGCTTTCTTT	NA	TRBJ1-1	NA	TRBV7-6
CAWSLAGGEQFF	TGTGCCTGGAGCCTAGCGGGAGGCGAGCAGTTCTTC	TRBD2	TRBJ2-1	NA	TRBV30
CASSFGGPGAQHF	TGTGCCAGCAGTTTTGGGGGCCCGGGGGCCCAGCATTTT	NA	TRBJ1-5	NA	TRBV28
CASSLRDKNSYEQYF	TGTGCCAGCAGCTTAAGGGACAAGAACTCCTACGAGCAGTACTTC	NA	TRBJ2-7	NA	TRBV7-9
CASSLDSGGTNQPQHF	TGTGCCAGCAGCTTAGATAGCGGCGGAACCAATCAGCCCCAGCATTTT	NA	TRBJ1-5	NA	TRBV7-2
CASSQDLGLARVYEQFF	TGTGCCAGCAGCCAAGATCTGGGACTAGCTAGGGTCTATGAGCAGTTCTTC	TRBD2	TRBJ2-1	NA	TRBV14
CASSLFLGETQYF	TGTGCCAGCAGCTTATTTCTGGGGGAGACCCAGTACTTC	NA	TRBJ2-5	NA	TRBV7-2
CASSLNQGGQGKRHVNTEAFF	TGTGCCAGCAGTCTCAATCAGGGGGGACAGGGGAAAAGGCACGTGAACACTGAAGCTTTCTTT	TRBD1	TRBJ1-1	once	TRBV27
CASSVDRTNQPQHF	TGTGCCAGCAGCGTGGACAGGACCAATCAGCCCCAGCATTTT	TRBD1	TRBJ1-5	NA	TRBV6-1
CASSPRSGSGANVLTF	TGTGCCAGCTCACCACGTTCGGGTTCTGGGGCCAACGTCCTGACTTTC	NA	TRBJ2-6	NA	TRBV18
CASESGTENTEAFF	TGCGCCAGCGAATCCGGGACAGAGAACACTGAAGCTTTCTTT	TRBD1	TRBJ1-1	NA	TRBV5-1
CASSWRGDLTNQYF	TGCGCCAGCAGCTGGCGGGGGGACCTCACTAATCAGTACTTC	TRBD2	TRBJ2-4	NA	TRBV5-1
CAISERAGPSYEQYF	TGTGCCATCAGTGAGAGGGCGGGACCATCCTACGAGCAGTACTTC	NA	TRBJ2-7	NA	TRBV10-3